Shown below are 18 T cell receptor beta chains from a single sample sequenced in a study of T cells in Graves' hyperthyroidism and ophthalmopathy. What was amplified from RNA transcripts were TCR beta CDR3 regions. RT-PCR in the first round (using the HTBI primer set) targeted the TCR CDR3. TCRdb fed the multiplex PCR reads into MiXCR, producing one record per CDR3 protein. The sample lists a few hundred thousand distinct CDR3 sequences; approximately 13% were seen once. Source material: blood. The source is a woman under 40 with Graves' hyperthyroidism that later progressed to Graves' ophthalmopathy.

This clonotype has at least ten counts. The rearrangement links TRBV2 to TRBJ1-2; D unresolved. The CDR3 consists of 11 residues. Per germline, CDR1 SNHLY and CDR2 FYNNEI. Trimming cost V 5 bases and J 5 bases, with 6 bases left between them. DNA for the CDR3: TGTGCCAGCAGTTGGGTTTATGGCTACACCTTC. Its translation: CASSWVYGYTF. Full variable domain (outside the CDR3, taken from reference TRBV2 and TRBJ1-2): EPEVTQTPSHQVTQMGQEVILRCVPISNHLYFYWYRQILGQKVEFLVSFYNNEISEKSEIFDDQFSVERPDGSNFTLKIRSTKLEDSAMYFCASSWVYGYTFGSGTRLTVV.

This clonotype appeared a few times. J is TRBJ1-5 and V is TRBV7-6; D may be TRBD1 (5 bases). V lost 0 bases and J 8 bases, leaving 5 bases between the germline ends. Germline V gene sequence: CDR1 SGHVS, CDR2 FNYEAQ. The CDR3 has 12 residues. The CDR3 DNA reads TGTGCCAGCAGCTTAGCGGGGGAGCCCCAGCATTTT. This gives the protein CASSLAGEPQHF.

This clonotype occurred many times. V usage is TRBV7-8 and J usage is TRBJ1-4; 9 nucleotides line up with TRBD1. Germline-derived CDR1 and CDR2 are SGHVS and FQNEAQ. CDR3 length: 16 amino acids. V lost 4 bases, J lost 3 bases, and 6 bases stayed unmatched. DNA for the CDR3: TGTGCCAGCAGCTCAACCGGGACAGGGCCTAATGAAAAACTGTTTTTT. Translation gives CASSSTGTGPNEKLFF. The full variable domain, with the rest looked up from reference TRBV7-8 and TRBJ1-4, is GAGVSQSPRYKVAKRGQDVALRCDPISGHVSLFWYQQALGQGPEFLTYFQNEAQLDKSGLPSDRFFAERPEGSVSTLKIQRTQQEDSAVYLCASSSTGTGPNEKLFFGSGTQLSVL.

In this sample, this clonotype turned up many times. The chain's CDR3 is CASSTAADTQYF. CDR3 nucleotide sequence: TGTGCCAGCAGCACTGCCGCAGATACGCAGTATTTT. The chain is built from TRBV28 and TRBJ2-3; D is undetermined. V was trimmed by 6 bases and J by 4 bases, leaving 8 bases between them. Germline V gene data show CDR1 as MDHEN and CDR2 as SYDVKM. The CDR3 loop spans 12 amino acids.

As for this clonotype: A clone one base away is much larger, so this may be a read error. V usage is TRBV6-1 and J usage is TRBJ2-1, with 7 bases lining up with TRBD2. After removal of 8 bases from V and 0 bases from J, the junction contained 4 bases not matched to a gene. There are 14 residues in the CDR3. Per the germline V gene, CDR1 is MNHNS and CDR2 is SASEGT. CDR3 in DNA: TGTGCCAGCGGGAGGGCGACCTCCTACAATGAGCAGTTCTTC. Translating it yields CASGRATSYNEQFF.

Many counts were recorded for this clonotype. CDR3 sequence: CAISDQGLAGGPGNEQYF. CDR3 nucleotide sequence: TGTGCCATCAGTGACCAGGGACTAGCGGGAGGGCCCGGGAACGAGCAGTACTTC. V is TRBV10-3 and J is TRBJ2-7; 16 bases match TRBD2. This CDR3 has 18 residues. V dropped 3 bases and J dropped 5; count of bases not matched to a gene: 10. CDR1 is ENHRY, CDR2 SYGVKD, per germline.

This clonotype occurred many times. This chain uses TRBV28 with TRBJ1-1; TRBD1 is a possible D gene (5 bases). V lost 6 bases and J lost 1, with 9 bases in between. CDR3 length equals 13 residues. Germline CDR1 and CDR2: MDHEN and SYDVKM. The CDR3 protein is CASRVGANTEAFF. The CDR3 nucleotides read TGTGCCAGCAGGGTCGGGGCGAACACTGAAGCTTTCTTT.

This clonotype has a count of ten or more. The chain is built from TRBV20-1 and TRBJ2-1, with TRBD2 identical over 11 bases. The CDR3 spans 17 residues. Germline CDR1 reads DFQATT; CDR2 reads SNEGSKA (reference sequence). J gave up 8 bases and V 4 bases, and 16 bases lay outside the gene matches. The CDR3 sequence: CSAIQLEIAGGRDEQFF. For the CDR3, the DNA is TGCAGTGCTATACAACTGGAGATAGCGGGAGGGCGGGATGAGCAGTTCTTC.

The table lists this clonotype with a few counts. V usage is TRBV14 and J usage is TRBJ2-7; D is possibly TRBD1 (5 bases). Germline-derived CDR1 and CDR2 are SGHDN and FVKESK. This CDR3 region has 16 residues. V was shortened by 1 base and J by 5 bases, with 18 bases between the two germline ends. CDR3 bases: TGTGCCAGCAGCCAAGGGTCAGGGCTAAACAGCCACGAGCAGTACTTC. Translating gives CASSQGSGLNSHEQYF.

This clonotype was observed many times. This rearrangement joins TRBV6-1 to TRBJ1-1, with D hard to call. Trimming took 5 bases from V and 2 from J, leaving 18 bases between them. The CDR3 contains 16 residues. From germline, CDR1 is MNHNS and CDR2 SASEGT. The CDR3 is CASSPPGVPRNTEAFF. CDR3 sequence (DNA): TGTGCCAGCAGTCCCCCGGGAGTCCCTCGAAACACTGAAGCTTTCTTT.

This clonotype was counted at least ten times. The rearrangement uses TRBV10-3 and TRBJ1-1, with D unclear. The germline V gene encodes CDR1 ENHRY and CDR2 SYGVKD. The CDR3 runs to 12 residues. Trimming cost V 8 bases and J 1 base, with 8 bases left between them. The CDR3 here is CAIRGSNTEAFF. The DNA for the CDR3 is TGTGCCATCCGTGGGTCGAACACTGAAGCTTTCTTT.

V usage is TRBV28 and J usage is TRBJ2-2; D perhaps matches TRBD2 (5 bases). Germline CDR1 is MDHEN and CDR2 is SYDVKM. Trimming took 1 base from V and 0 from J, leaving 9 bases between them. The CDR3 contains 16 residues. The CDR3 bases are TGTGCCAGCAGTTTATTGCGGGTTGCGAACACCGGGGAGCTGTTTTTT. This gives the protein CASSLLRVANTGELFF. The full variable domain, its missing parts supplied by reference TRBV28 and TRBJ2-2, is DVKVTQSSRYLVKRTGEKVFLECVQDMDHENMFWYRQDPGLGLRLIYFSYDVKMKEKGDIPEGYSVSREKKERFSLILESASTNQTSMYLCASSLLRVANTGELFFGEGSRLTVL.

This clonotype has a count of ten or more. The chain is built from TRBV7-9 and TRBJ1-1; no definite D call. The CDR3 has 14 residues. V was clipped by 5 bases and J by 2 bases, with 12 bases between them. Germline values: CDR1 SEHNR, CDR2 FQNEAQ (reference sequence). The CDR3 bases are TGTGCCAGCAGCCCGCTTGAGCCCAACACTGAAGCTTTCTTT. Translating gives CASSPLEPNTEAFF.

This clonotype was counted many times. An end of the junction does not agree with germline; a read error may underlie this. The CDR3 region has the DNA TGTGCCAGCTCCCCACGAGAGGGAGAAACCGAGCAGTACTTC. This translates into CASSPREGETEQYF. The V gene is TRBV18, the J gene TRBJ2-7, with D possibly being TRBD2 (5 bases). This CDR3 has 14 amino acids. Germline values: CDR1 KGHSH, CDR2 LQKENI.

With regard to this clonotype: It may be a read error: a sequence one base away is much more abundant. V is TRBV5-1 and J is TRBJ2-1; TRBD1 is a possible D gene (6 bases). The germline V and J ends were trimmed by 6 bases and 5 bases, with 18 bases remaining between them. Germline loops: CDR1 SGHRS, CDR2 YFSETQ. The length of the CDR3 is 15 residues. The CDR3, as DNA: TGCGCCAGCACCCTGGCAGGGGTGGACCACAATGAGCAGTTCTTC. Translation: CASTLAGVDHNEQFF.

Concerning this clonotype itself: This could be a read error, since a much larger clone is one nucleotide away. The gene calls are TRBV5-1 and TRBJ2-2, with 9 bases matching TRBD2. CDR1 is SGHRS, CDR2 YFSETQ, per germline. The CDR3 sequence is 15 residues long. CDR3 bases: TGCGCCAGTACTGGACTAGCGACGAACACCGGGGGGCTGTTTTTT. It translates to CASTGLATNTGGLFF. Drawing the rest from reference TRBV5-1 and TRBJ2-2, the complete variable domain is KAGVTQTPRYLIKTRGQQVTLSCSPISGHRSVSWYQQTPGQGLQFLFEYFSETQRNKGNFPGRFSGRQFSNSRSEMNVSTLELGDSALYLCASTGLATNTGGLFFGEGSRLTVL.

This clonotype was counted many times. The rearrangement links TRBV28 to TRBJ2-7; D remains unclear. V shed 10 bases and J shed 0 bases, with 16 bases lying between them. This CDR3 has 14 residues. Germline V gives CDR1 MDHEN, CDR2 SYDVKM. CDR3 protein: CATSTGLSSYEQYF. The CDR3 DNA is TGTGCCACGTCAACGGGCCTAAGCTCCTACGAGCAGTACTTC.

Points on this clonotype: A much larger clone differs from this one at a single base, so this may be a read error. This chain uses TRBV30 with TRBJ1-5; a weak D match, TRBD1 (5 bases). The germline V gene has CDR1 GTSNPN and CDR2 SVGIG (reference sequence). The CDR3 length is 13 residues. Deletions cut 1 base from V and 3 bases from J, with 7 bases between. The DNA for the CDR3 is TGTGCCTGGAGTGGACAGATCAATCAGCCCCAGCATTTT. Protein product: CAWSGQINQPQHF.